These 29 T cell receptor beta chains were all obtained from the same sample, sequenced in a study of blood T cell repertoires in COVID-19. Generated by immunoSEQ multiplex PCR, the TCRdb table keeps only in-frame clones and is missing some. The sample has about 79,000 clones; around 90% are singletons. The sequencing input was peripheral blood. These receptors came from a man aged 45-60 years with active COVID-19.

The chain links TRBV19 to TRBJ2-3; 10 bases fit TRBD2. V lost 4 bases and J lost 1; bases outside the gene matches: 2. This CDR3 is 15 amino acids long. CDR1 LNHDA and CDR2 SQIVND come from the germline V gene (reference sequence). The DNA of the CDR3 is TGTGCCAGTAGTACGCTAGCGGGAGGCACAGATACGCAGTATTTT. Encoded protein: CASSTLAGGTDTQYF.

J is TRBJ1-1 and V is TRBV5-6; TRBD1 might be the D (6 bases). V was shortened by 4 bases and J by 7 bases, with 11 bases between the two germline ends. Germline-derived CDR1 and CDR2 are SGHDT and YYEEEE. CDR3 length equals 12 residues. The CDR3 loop is CASSPGQREAFF. DNA of the CDR3: TGTGCCAGCAGCCCCGGACAGCGTGAAGCTTTCTTT.

This clone showed up just a few times. This chain uses TRBV6-6 with TRBJ1-3; no definite D call. The germline V and J ends were trimmed by 5 bases and 1 base, with 9 bases remaining between them. The CDR3 has 14 amino acids. In germline, CDR1 is MNHNY, CDR2 SVGAGI (reference sequence). The CDR3 DNA reads TGTGCCAGCAGTCGCGACATTTCTGGAAACACCATATATTTT. It codes for CASSRDISGNTIYF.

The chain recombines TRBV12-5 with TRBJ2-7, with a weak D call TRBD2 (5 bases). V was trimmed by 3 bases and J by 6 bases, leaving 12 bases between them. Per germline, CDR1 LGHNT and CDR2 FRNRAP. This CDR3 has 13 amino acids. Here the CDR3 DNA reads TGTGCTAGTGGTTTAGCGGCCCCTCGCGAGCAGTACTTC. This encodes CASGLAAPREQYF. The complete variable domain, with remaining parts taken from reference TRBV12-5 and TRBJ2-7, reads DARVTQTPRHKVTEMGQEVTMRCQPILGHNTVFWYRQTMMQGLELLAYFRNRAPLDDSGMPKDRFSAEMPDATLATLKIQPSEPRDSAVYFCASGLAAPREQYFGPGTRLTVT.

The chain couples TRBV4-3 to TRBJ2-2; 9 bases match TRBD2. There are 18 residues in the CDR3. Germline loops: CDR1 LGHNA, CDR2 YSLEER. With 0 bases clipped from V and 5 bases from J, the junction kept 10 bases outside the gene matches. CDR3 region: CASSQDSLAGASTGELFF. CDR3 bases: TGCGCCAGCAGCCAAGATTCTTTAGCGGGGGCCTCTACCGGGGAGCTGTTTTTT.

The chain employs TRBV5-1 and TRBJ2-7; 11 nucleotides line up with TRBD1. The CDR3 totals 19 residues. V lost 5 bases and J lost 4; bases outside the gene matches: 20. Germline lookup yields CDR1 SGHRS and CDR2 YFSETQ. Here the CDR3 DNA reads TGCGCCAGCAGTCGGTTGGACAGGGGGCGCCCCCACCATAGATACGAGCAGTACTTC. Amino acids: CASSRLDRGRPHHRYEQYF. The whole variable domain, remainder taken from reference TRBV5-1 and TRBJ2-7, is KAGVTQTPRYLIKTRGQQVTLSCSPISGHRSVSWYQQTPGQGLQFLFEYFSETQRNKGNFPGRFSGRQFSNSRSEMNVSTLELGDSALYLCASSRLDRGRPHHRYEQYFGPGTRLTVT.

The chain is built from TRBV6-2 or TRBV6-3 and TRBJ2-3; 9 nucleotides line up with TRBD1. Germline V gene data show CDR1 as MNHEY and CDR2 as SVGEGT. V lost 4 bases and J lost 4; bases outside the gene matches: 9. The CDR3 has 16 amino acids. Here the CDR3 reads CASSSRTGEIADTQYF. CDR3 bases: TGTGCCAGCAGTTCCCGGACAGGGGAGATAGCAGATACGCAGTATTTT.

The chain uses TRBV10-3 and TRBJ2-1; D gene uncertain. From germline, CDR1 is ENHRY and CDR2 SYGVKD. The length of the CDR3 is 14 residues. With 5 bases removed from V and 1 base from J, the gap between germline ends came to 9 bases. The CDR3 spells CAISRTGSYNEQFF. CDR3 coding DNA: TGTGCCATCAGTCGTACGGGTTCCTACAATGAGCAGTTCTTC.

The chain couples TRBV27 to TRBJ1-1; D remains unclear. The CDR3 is 14 amino acids. Germline V CDR1 and CDR2: MNHEY, SMNVEV (reference sequence). Trimming took 6 bases from V and 0 from J, leaving 11 bases between them. CDR3 DNA: TGTGCCAGCAGACTAACCCCCATGAACACTGAAGCTTTCTTT. Encoded protein: CASRLTPMNTEAFF.

The chain links TRBV5-6 to TRBJ2-1; D is undetermined. The germline gives CDR1 SGHDT, CDR2 YYEEEE. This CDR3 is built from 12 residues. Trimming removed 0 bases at V and 10 bases at J, with 8 bases between. As DNA, the CDR3 is TGTGCCAGCAGCTTGGCCGGTACCGAGCAGTTCTTC. Translated, it gives CASSLAGTEQFF.

DNA for the CDR3: TGTGCCAGCAGTTACAATCTGGAGGCTTTCTTT. This gives the protein CASSYNLEAFF. The chain uses TRBV28 and TRBJ1-1; D gene uncertain. This CDR3 comprises 11 residues. V lost 4 bases, J lost 11 bases, and 11 bases lay in between. Germline V gives CDR1 MDHEN, CDR2 SYDVKM.

The J gene is TRBJ2-1, the V gene TRBV9; D is perhaps TRBD1 (6 bases). Germline values: CDR1 SGDLS, CDR2 YYNGEE. This CDR3 contains 16 residues. V was clipped by 0 bases and J by 4 bases, with 14 bases between them. CDR3 DNA: TGTGCCAGCAGCGTAGGAGGAGGACAGAGATACAATGAGCAGTTCTTC. Protein product: CASSVGGGQRYNEQFF.

This chain connects TRBV7-3 to TRBJ2-2; no reliable D call. The germline V gene has CDR1 SGHTA and CDR2 FQGTGA. There are 13 residues in the CDR3. Trimming stripped 5 bases from V and 4 bases from J, with 8 bases between. The CDR3 nucleotides are TGTGCCAGCAGCCTTTCTACCACCGGGGAGCTGTTTTTT. Its protein is CASSLSTTGELFF.

The V call is TRBV28, the J call TRBJ2-5, with 7 nucleotides matching TRBD2. The trim removed 6 bases at V and 4 bases at J, leaving 11 bases unmatched. The CDR3 is 15 residues long. Germline CDR1 is MDHEN and CDR2 is SYDVKM. This CDR3 is CASSPPGGTGETQYF. As DNA, the CDR3 is TGTGCCAGCAGCCCCCCCGGGGGGACCGGAGAGACCCAGTACTTC.

The J gene is TRBJ2-7, the V gene TRBV30, with D perhaps matching TRBD1 (6 bases). This CDR3 has 15 amino acids. Germline values: CDR1 GTSNPN, CDR2 SVGIG (reference sequence). Trimming pared 1 base from V and 3 bases from J, leaving 16 bases between. CDR3 nucleotide sequence: TGTGCCTGGAGTGGAATGGCAGGGGCTGGCTACGAGCAGTACTTC. This encodes CAWSGMAGAGYEQYF.

The rearrangement uses TRBV5-6 and TRBJ2-2, with 8 bases lining up with TRBD1. The trim removed 4 bases at V and 7 bases at J, leaving 6 bases unmatched. The CDR3 covers 14 residues. Germline V gene lookup returns CDR1 SGHDT and CDR2 YYEEEE. The CDR3, as DNA: TGTGCCAGCAGCGGGGGACAGGAGTACGGGGAGCTGTTTTTT. Protein product: CASSGGQEYGELFF.

The rearrangement links TRBV19 to TRBJ2-5; D remains unclear. The CDR3 loop spans 13 amino acids. The germline gives CDR1 LNHDA, CDR2 SQIVND (reference sequence). V was cut by 3 bases and J by 3 bases, with 8 bases left in between. The CDR3 coding sequence is TGTGCCAGTAGTATGGGCAGAGAAGAGACCCAGTACTTC. Its translation: CASSMGREETQYF.

The rearrangement joins TRBV7-8 to TRBJ1-5, with TRBD1 as a possible D gene (6 bases). Trimming took 5 bases from V and 6 from J, leaving 17 bases between them. The CDR3 runs 15 residues. CDR1 SGHVS and CDR2 FQNEAQ come from the germline V gene. The CDR3, as DNA: TGTGCCAGCAGCCAATTTACCAGGGGCGGTCAGCCCCAGCATTTT. Amino acids: CASSQFTRGGQPQHF.

The chain recombines TRBV5-1 with TRBJ1-1; perhaps TRBD1 as D (5 bases). Germline V gene data show CDR1 as SGHRS and CDR2 as YFSETQ. V was trimmed by 4 bases and J by 4 bases, leaving 11 bases between them. The CDR3 length is 13 residues. The CDR3 nucleotides read TGCGCCAGCAGCATATCCGACAGCACTGAAGCTTTCTTT. Translated, it gives CASSISDSTEAFF.

This clone showed up just a few times. This chain links TRBV5-1 with TRBJ2-7; D unresolved. Trimming cost V 4 bases and J 2 bases, with 16 bases left between them. The CDR3 spans 15 residues. Germline CDR1 reads SGHRS; CDR2 reads YFSETQ. The CDR3 DNA reads TGCGCCAGCAGCCCCCAGGTAGGAACGGCCTACGAGCAGTACTTC. The encoded protein is CASSPQVGTAYEQYF.

The genes are TRBV24-1 and TRBJ1-5; a possible D gene is TRBD1 (5 bases). Per the germline V gene, CDR1 is KGHDR and CDR2 is SFDVKD. Trimming pared 3 bases from V and 4 bases from J, leaving 12 bases between. The CDR3 contains 15 residues. In nucleotides, the CDR3 is TGTGCCACCAGTGATCACCGACAGCCAAATCAGCCCCAGCATTTT. Its protein product is CATSDHRQPNQPQHF.

This chain joins TRBV28 and TRBJ1-5; no firm D call. The V and J ends lost 2 bases and 7 bases respectively, with 12 bases between them. Looked up from germline, CDR1 is MDHEN and CDR2 is SYDVKM. The CDR3 runs 14 residues. This chain's CDR3 is CASSLIQAPQPQHF. In DNA, the CDR3 is TGTGCCAGCAGTTTAATCCAGGCACCGCAGCCCCAGCATTTT.

The rearrangement links TRBV28 to TRBJ1-2; 7 bases fit TRBD1. Looked up from germline, CDR1 is MDHEN and CDR2 is SYDVKM. J was trimmed by 3 bases and V by 4 bases; bases with no gene match: 2. This CDR3 spans 13 amino acids. CDR3 DNA: TGTGCCAGCAGTTCCGGGACAGACTATGGCTACACCTTC. Translated: CASSSGTDYGYTF.

The chain has TRBV28 and TRBJ2-7; TRBD1 might be the D (6 bases). Germline V gives CDR1 MDHEN, CDR2 SYDVKM. Trimming left V 3 bases short and J 0 bases short, with 12 bases between. The CDR3 length is 15 residues. CDR3 in DNA: TGTGCCAGCAGTTTGAGGTCAGGGGCCTCCTACGAGCAGTACTTC. Its translation is CASSLRSGASYEQYF.

The chain has TRBV29-1 and TRBJ1-1, with no clear D. The CDR3 has 13 amino acids. With 4 bases removed from V and 0 bases from J, the gap between germline ends came to 9 bases. Germline assignment: CDR1 SQVTM and CDR2 ANQGSEA. The CDR3 DNA reads as TGCAGCGTTGCGCGGAAAATGAACACTGAAGCTTTCTTT. Protein sequence: CSVARKMNTEAFF.

CDR3 residues: CAISSAGSGEQFF. The CDR3 region has the DNA TGTGCCATCAGTTCAGCGGGTTCAGGTGAGCAGTTCTTC. This sequence joins TRBV10-3 and TRBJ2-1; TRBD2 is a possible D gene (6 bases). V was cut by 5 bases and J by 9 bases, with 14 bases left in between. From germline, CDR1 is ENHRY and CDR2 SYGVKD. The CDR3 runs 13 residues.

The V and J genes are TRBV7-9 and TRBJ1-4, with 9 bases matching TRBD1. This CDR3 region has 14 residues. Germline CDR1 and CDR2: SEHNR and FQNEAQ (reference sequence). Unmatched junction bases numbered 7, after V lost 7 bases and J lost 7 bases. CDR3: CASTPGQGFEKLFF. As DNA, the CDR3 is TGTGCCAGCACCCCGGGACAGGGTTTTGAAAAACTGTTTTTT.

The rearrangement joins TRBV5-1 to TRBJ2-3, with TRBD1 matching over 9 bases. Germline lookup yields CDR1 SGHRS and CDR2 YFSETQ. The CDR3 length is 14 residues. The V segment lost 3 bases and the J segment 13 bases; nucleotides outside the gene matches: 12. CDR3 sequence: CASSYRDREGDKYF. The CDR3 coding sequence is TGCGCCAGCAGCTACCGGGACAGGGAAGGTGATAAGTATTTT.

The chain has TRBV7-2 and TRBJ2-5; no definite D call. V shed 8 bases and J shed 2 bases, with 12 bases lying between them. This CDR3 region has 13 residues. The germline V gene encodes CDR1 SGHTA and CDR2 FQGNSA. The CDR3 spells CASAWASQETQYF. The CDR3 DNA reads TGTGCCAGCGCTTGGGCCAGTCAAGAGACCCAGTACTTC.